The clone carrying this TCR beta chain has just one count. Libraries were prepared by immunoSEQ multiplex PCR; TCRdb keeps only in-frame clonotypes and omits some of them. The repertoire holds about 68,000 clones, with approximately 90% as singletons. The entry originates in a study of blood T cell repertoires in COVID-19. The CDR3 contains 14 residues. Germline loops: CDR1 KGHSH, CDR2 LQKENI. V was pared by 2 bases and J by 6 bases, with 2 bases of the junction left unmatched. This sequence was found in a man aged 45-65 years with acute or convalescent COVID-19. Sequenced material: peripheral blood. The chain joins TRBV18 to TRBJ2-2, with 8 bases matching TRBD1. CDR3 nucleotide sequence: TGTGCCAGCTCACCAGGACAGGGATCCGGGGAGCTGTTTTTT. Its protein product is CASSPGQGSGELFF.